This is a list of T cell receptor beta chains from one sample in a study of beta chain features in type 1 diabetes. Clones were sequenced by immunoSEQ multiplex PCR, and TCRdb holds only the in-frame ones, with some missing. The sample lists nearly 700,000 clones, roughly 13% seen once, with 0.022% in the top ten. Sample: naive CD4+ T cells from blood. These TCRs come from a man between 18 and 29 years old with type 1 diabetes. CDR3s leave out the opening cysteine and the closing phenylalanine or tryptophan. The D gene is left open where the match is weak.

J gene,D gene,V gene,CDR3 protein
TRBJ2-7,.,TRBV18,ASSPPQSSYEQY
TRBJ2-1,.,TRBV15,ATSKRGNSGPGSYNEQF
TRBJ2-1,TRBD2,TRBV9,ASSVAGLADEQF
TRBJ1-2,.,TRBV30,AWSVHGIGYT
TRBJ2-3,.,TRBV6-1,ASRQQSTDTQY
TRBJ2-7,.,TRBV13,ASSSTGYSYEQY
TRBJ2-3,TRBD2,TRBV28,ASSNPGLESTDTQY
TRBJ1-2,.,TRBV25-1,ASTPNRDLNYGYT
TRBJ1-5,TRBD1,TRBV6-6,ASSPGTANQPQH
TRBJ2-7,.,TRBV7-2,ASSLSQASDEQY
TRBJ2-1,TRBD2,TRBV18,ASSPPQGLAGNEQF
TRBJ2-2,TRBD2,TRBV29-1,SVGPLAGYQGGTGELF
TRBJ2-7,.,TRBV2,ASSQGINGEQY
TRBJ2-5,.,TRBV19,ASRDSPRPETQY
TRBJ1-2,.,TRBV7-8,ASSPGPLADGYT
TRBJ1-2,.,TRBV4-1,ASSQGSGAYGYGYT
TRBJ1-6,.,TRBV30,AWAPGSYNSPLH
TRBJ1-6,TRBD1,TRBV28,ASSTPDRVRSPLH
TRBJ2-3,TRBD2,TRBV28,ASSRDLAGGTDTQY
TRBJ1-2,TRBD1,TRBV9,ASSVAPTGASYGYT
TRBJ1-2,.,TRBV30,AWRGDGYYGYT
TRBJ1-1,.,TRBV5-6,ASSLGAEAF
TRBJ1-2,.,TRBV7-8,ASTLSLQRGGYT
TRBJ1-5,.,TRBV7-8,ASSLGRSSNQPQH
TRBJ2-5,TRBD2,TRBV30,AWSYRDRGLATQETQY
TRBJ1-1,.,TRBV5-4,ASRQDINTEAF
TRBJ2-1,.,TRBV7-2,ASSSYRDLGNEQF
TRBJ2-7,.,TRBV5-1,ASSLRNTTGYEQY
TRBJ2-7,.,TRBV10-3,AISGRDVYEQY
TRBJ2-5,TRBD2,TRBV4-1,ASSQETTSGGTQY
TRBJ1-2,.,TRBV13,ASSLTGRFGYGYT
TRBJ2-1,.,TRBV9,ASSVADPYSSYNEQF
TRBJ1-2,.,TRBV6-6,ASSYLAGANYGYT
TRBJ2-5,.,TRBV6-5,ASSLRRGETQY
TRBJ2-1,.,TRBV7-9,ASSTYVANEQF
TRBJ2-3,.,TRBV7-9,ASSLVGVKDTQY
TRBJ2-7,.,TRBV5-1,ASSLYDEQY
TRBJ1-1,.,TRBV29-1,SVEDLNTEAF
TRBJ2-2,.,TRBV9,ASSVGTANTGELF
TRBJ1-2,.,TRBV28,ASSLQDGYT
TRBJ2-7,TRBD1,TRBV2,ASSVGTGFWDEQY
TRBJ1-2,.,TRBV4-1,ATSFSDRSYGYT
TRBJ2-4,.,TRBV6-1,ASSVTIHTRGDIQY
TRBJ2-1,TRBD2,TRBV19,ASKPGTSGDNEQF
TRBJ2-7,TRBD2,TRBV30,AWSGGLEAYEQY
TRBJ2-7,.,TRBV7-2,ASTTPSRAEQY
TRBJ1-4,.,TRBV30,AWSVSWGEKLF
TRBJ2-3,TRBD2,TRBV30,AWGGERGDQY
TRBJ1-1,TRBD1,TRBV28,ASSPPTGGGTEAF
TRBJ1-5,TRBD1,TRBV6-5,ASRDRGGTQPQH
TRBJ1-4,.,TRBV2,ASKLEAGNNEKLF
TRBJ2-1,.,TRBV5-1,ASSTPGEQF
.,.,TRBV25-1,ASGSSYEQY